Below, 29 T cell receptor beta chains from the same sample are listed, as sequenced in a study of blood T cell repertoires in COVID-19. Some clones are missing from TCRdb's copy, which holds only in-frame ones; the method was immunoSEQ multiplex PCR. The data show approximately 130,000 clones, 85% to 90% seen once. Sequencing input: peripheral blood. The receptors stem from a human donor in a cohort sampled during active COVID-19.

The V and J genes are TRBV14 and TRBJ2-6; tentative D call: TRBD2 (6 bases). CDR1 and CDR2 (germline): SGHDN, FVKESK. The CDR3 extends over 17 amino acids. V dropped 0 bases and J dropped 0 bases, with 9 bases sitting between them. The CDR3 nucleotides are TGTGCCAGCAGCCAAGAAGTGCGGGGCTCTGGGGCCAACGTCCTGACTTTC. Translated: CASSQEVRGSGANVLTF.

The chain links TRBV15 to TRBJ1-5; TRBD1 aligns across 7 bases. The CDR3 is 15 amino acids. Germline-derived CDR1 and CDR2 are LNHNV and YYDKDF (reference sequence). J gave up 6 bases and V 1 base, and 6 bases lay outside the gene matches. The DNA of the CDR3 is TGTGCCACCAGCAGAGGTGGACAGGTAGGTCAGCCCCAGCATTTT. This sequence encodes CATSRGGQVGQPQHF.

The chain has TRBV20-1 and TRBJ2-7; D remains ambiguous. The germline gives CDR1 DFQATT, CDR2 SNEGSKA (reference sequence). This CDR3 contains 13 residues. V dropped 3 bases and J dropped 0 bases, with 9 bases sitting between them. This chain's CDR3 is CSASSPSSYEQYF. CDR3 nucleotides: TGCAGTGCTAGTAGCCCGAGCTCCTACGAGCAGTACTTC.

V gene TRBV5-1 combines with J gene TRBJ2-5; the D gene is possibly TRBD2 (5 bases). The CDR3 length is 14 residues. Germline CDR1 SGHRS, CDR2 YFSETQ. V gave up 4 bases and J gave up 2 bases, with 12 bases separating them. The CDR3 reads CASSKDGEQETQYF. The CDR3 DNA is TGCGCCAGCAGCAAGGACGGGGAACAAGAGACCCAGTACTTC.

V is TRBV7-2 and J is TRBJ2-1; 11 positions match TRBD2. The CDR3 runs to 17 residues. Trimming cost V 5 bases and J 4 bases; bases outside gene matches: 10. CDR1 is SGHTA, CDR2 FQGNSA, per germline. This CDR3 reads CASSAVIAGGLYNEQFF. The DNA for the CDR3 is TGTGCCAGCAGCGCGGTAATAGCGGGAGGGCTTTACAATGAGCAGTTCTTC.

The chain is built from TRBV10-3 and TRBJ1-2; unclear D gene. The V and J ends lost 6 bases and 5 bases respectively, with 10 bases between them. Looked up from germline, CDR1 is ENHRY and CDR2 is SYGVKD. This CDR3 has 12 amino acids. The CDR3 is CAIRGVGYGYTF. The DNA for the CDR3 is TGTGCCATCAGGGGCGTTGGGTATGGCTACACCTTC.

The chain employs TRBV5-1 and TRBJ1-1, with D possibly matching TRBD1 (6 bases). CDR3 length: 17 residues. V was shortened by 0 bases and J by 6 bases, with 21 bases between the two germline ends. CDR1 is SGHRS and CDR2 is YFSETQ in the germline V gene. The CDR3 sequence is CASSLDPGLTGRAEAFF. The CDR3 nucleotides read TGCGCCAGCAGCTTGGATCCTGGCTTAACAGGGAGGGCTGAAGCTTTCTTT.

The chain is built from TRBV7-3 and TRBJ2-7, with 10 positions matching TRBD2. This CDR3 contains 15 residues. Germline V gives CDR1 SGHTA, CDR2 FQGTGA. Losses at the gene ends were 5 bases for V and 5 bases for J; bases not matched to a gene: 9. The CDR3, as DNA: TGTGCCAGCAGCAGAAGCGGGGGGGCCATCGACGAGCAGTACTTC. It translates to CASSRSGGAIDEQYF.

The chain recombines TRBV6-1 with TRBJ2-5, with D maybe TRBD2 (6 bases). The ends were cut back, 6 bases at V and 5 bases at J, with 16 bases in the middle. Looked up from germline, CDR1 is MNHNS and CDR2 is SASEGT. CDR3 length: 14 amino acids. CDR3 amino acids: CASSESGLGETQYF. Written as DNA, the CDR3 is TGTGCCAGCAGCGAATCGGGACTGGGGGAGACCCAGTACTTC.

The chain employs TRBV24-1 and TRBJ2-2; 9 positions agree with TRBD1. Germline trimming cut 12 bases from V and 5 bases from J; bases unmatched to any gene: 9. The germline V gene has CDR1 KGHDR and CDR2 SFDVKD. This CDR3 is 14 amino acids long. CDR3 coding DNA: TGTGCCGCCTCCGGGACAGGGATTACCGGGGAGCTGTTTTTT. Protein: CAASGTGITGELFF.

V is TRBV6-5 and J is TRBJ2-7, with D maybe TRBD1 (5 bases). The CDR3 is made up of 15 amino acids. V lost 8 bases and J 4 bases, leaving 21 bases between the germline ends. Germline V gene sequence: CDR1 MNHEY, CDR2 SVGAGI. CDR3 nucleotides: TGTGCCAGCGGGGCAGGGCCAGTAGAATCTTACGAGCAGTACTTC. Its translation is CASGAGPVESYEQYF.

The CDR3 nucleotides are TGTGCCAGCTCACCGGGACAGACGCCCGATACGCAGTATTTT. This encodes CASSPGQTPDTQYF. V is TRBV18 and J is TRBJ2-3; 7 bases match TRBD1. Looked up from germline, CDR1 is KGHSH and CDR2 is LQKENI. V dropped 3 bases and J dropped 6; count of bases not matched to a gene: 6. This CDR3 region has 14 residues.

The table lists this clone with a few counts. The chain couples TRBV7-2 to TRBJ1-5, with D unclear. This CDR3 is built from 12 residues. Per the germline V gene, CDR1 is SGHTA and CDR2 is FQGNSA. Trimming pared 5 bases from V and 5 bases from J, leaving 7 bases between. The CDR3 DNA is TGTGCCAGCAGCCCGGACTATCAGCCCCAGCATTTT. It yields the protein CASSPDYQPQHF.

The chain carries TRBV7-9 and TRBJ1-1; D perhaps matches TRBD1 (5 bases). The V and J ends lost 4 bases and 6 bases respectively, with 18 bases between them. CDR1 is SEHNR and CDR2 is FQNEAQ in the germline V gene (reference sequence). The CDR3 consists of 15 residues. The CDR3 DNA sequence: TGTGCCAGCAGCTGGATCAGGGCACTCAAGGCTGAAGCTTTCTTT. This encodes CASSWIRALKAEAFF.

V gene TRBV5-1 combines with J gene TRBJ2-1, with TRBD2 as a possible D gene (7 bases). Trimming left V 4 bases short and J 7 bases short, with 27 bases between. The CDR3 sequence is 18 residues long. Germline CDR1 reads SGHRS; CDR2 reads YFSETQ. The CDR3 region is CASSRHLSGAGAENEQFF. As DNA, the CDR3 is TGCGCCAGCAGCCGACACCTCTCCGGTGCGGGGGCCGAGAATGAGCAGTTCTTC.

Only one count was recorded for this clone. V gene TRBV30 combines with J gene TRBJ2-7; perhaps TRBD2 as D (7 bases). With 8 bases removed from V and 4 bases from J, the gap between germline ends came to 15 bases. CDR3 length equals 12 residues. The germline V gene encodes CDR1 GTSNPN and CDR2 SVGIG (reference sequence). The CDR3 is CAGGGQSYEQYF. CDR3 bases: TGTGCCGGGGGGGGGCAATCTTACGAGCAGTACTTC.

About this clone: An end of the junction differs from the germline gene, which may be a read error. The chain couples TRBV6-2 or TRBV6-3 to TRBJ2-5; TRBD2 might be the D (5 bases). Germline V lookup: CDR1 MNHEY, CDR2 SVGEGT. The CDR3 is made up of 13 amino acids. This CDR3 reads CAGSYGGKETQYF. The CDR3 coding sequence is TGTGCCGGCAGTTACGGAGGTAAAGAGACCCAGTACTTC.

The CDR3 here is CASSRDSYNEQFF. Written as DNA, the CDR3 is TGTGCCAGCTCCAGGGACAGCTACAATGAGCAGTTCTTC. J is TRBJ2-1 and V is TRBV18, with 7 bases lining up with TRBD1. The CDR3 contains 13 residues. Trimming cost V 6 bases and J 3 bases; bases outside gene matches: 2. The germline CDR1 and CDR2 sequences are KGHSH and LQKENI.

CDR3 nucleotides: TGTGCCAGCAAGTTTCATACCCTTCCGGGGACTAGCGGACTCTCCTACAATGAGCAGTTCTTC. It specifies CASKFHTLPGTSGLSYNEQFF. The gene calls are TRBV28 and TRBJ2-1; TRBD2 matches at 11 bases. This CDR3 comprises 21 residues. With V trimmed by 7 bases and J by 0 bases, 20 bases remained unmatched. Germline lookup yields CDR1 MDHEN and CDR2 SYDVKM.

The CDR3 loop reads CASRALQELSGNTIYF. CDR3 in DNA: TGTGCCAGCAGAGCCTTACAGGAGCTCTCTGGAAACACCATATATTTT. This chain connects TRBV6-6 to TRBJ1-3; D perhaps matches TRBD1 (5 bases). V gave up 6 bases and J gave up 0 bases, with 15 bases separating them. CDR3 length: 16 amino acids. The germline V gene encodes CDR1 MNHNY and CDR2 SVGAGI (reference sequence).

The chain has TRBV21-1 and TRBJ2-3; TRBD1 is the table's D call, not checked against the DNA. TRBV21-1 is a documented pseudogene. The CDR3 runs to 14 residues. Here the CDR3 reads CARTSTGSTDTQYF. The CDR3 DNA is TGTGCCCGTACTTCCACAGGGAGCACAGATACGCAGTATTTT.

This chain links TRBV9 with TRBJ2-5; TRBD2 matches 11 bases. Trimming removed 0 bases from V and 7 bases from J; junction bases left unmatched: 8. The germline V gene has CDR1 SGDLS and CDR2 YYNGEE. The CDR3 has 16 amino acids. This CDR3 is CASSVGLAGGAGTQYF. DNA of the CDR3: TGTGCCAGCAGCGTAGGGTTAGCGGGAGGGGCGGGGACCCAGTACTTC.

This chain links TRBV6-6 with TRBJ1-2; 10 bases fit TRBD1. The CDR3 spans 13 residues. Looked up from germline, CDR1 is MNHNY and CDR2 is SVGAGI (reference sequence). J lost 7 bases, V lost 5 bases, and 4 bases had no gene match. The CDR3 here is CASSPGTGVGYTF. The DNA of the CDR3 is TGTGCCAGCAGTCCCGGGACAGGGGTTGGCTACACCTTC.

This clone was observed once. CDR3 amino acids: CASRSGVLLFDGYTF. The CDR3 nucleotides are TGTGCCAGCAGGTCCGGGGTTCTGCTATTTGATGGCTACACCTTC. The chain uses TRBV6-5 and TRBJ1-2; D uncertain. The V end was cut by 6 bases, the J end by 6 bases, with 20 bases between. The germline gives CDR1 MNHEY, CDR2 SVGAGI. The CDR3 consists of 15 residues.

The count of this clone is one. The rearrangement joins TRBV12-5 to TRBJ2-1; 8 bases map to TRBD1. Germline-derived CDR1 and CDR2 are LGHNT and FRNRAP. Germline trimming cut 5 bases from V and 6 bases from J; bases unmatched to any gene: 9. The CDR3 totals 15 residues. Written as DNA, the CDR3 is TGTGCTAGTGGTCTGCGACAGGGGTGGGCCAATGAGCAGTTCTTC. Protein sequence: CASGLRQGWANEQFF.

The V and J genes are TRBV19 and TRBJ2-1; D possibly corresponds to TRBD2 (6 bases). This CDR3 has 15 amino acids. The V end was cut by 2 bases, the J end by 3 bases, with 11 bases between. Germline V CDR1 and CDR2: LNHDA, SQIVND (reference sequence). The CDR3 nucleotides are TGTGCCAGTAGTATACCCGGGACTTACTACAATGAGCAGTTCTTC. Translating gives CASSIPGTYYNEQFF.

Here the CDR3 DNA reads TGTGCCAGCAGCTTAGACTCGGGAGGGTTGCCAGATACGCAGTATTTT. This encodes CASSLDSGGLPDTQYF. This sequence joins TRBV7-8 and TRBJ2-3; 8 bases line up with TRBD2. The V gene end was trimmed by 1 base and the J gene end by 4 bases; junction bases not matched to a gene: 7. The CDR3 loop spans 16 amino acids. Germline CDR1 reads SGHVS; CDR2 reads FQNEAQ.

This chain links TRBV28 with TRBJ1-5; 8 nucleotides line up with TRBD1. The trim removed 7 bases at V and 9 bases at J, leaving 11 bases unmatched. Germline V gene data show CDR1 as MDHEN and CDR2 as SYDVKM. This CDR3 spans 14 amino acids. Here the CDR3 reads CASILQGGVGPQHF. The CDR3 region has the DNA TGTGCCAGCATCCTACAGGGGGGCGTTGGGCCCCAGCATTTT.

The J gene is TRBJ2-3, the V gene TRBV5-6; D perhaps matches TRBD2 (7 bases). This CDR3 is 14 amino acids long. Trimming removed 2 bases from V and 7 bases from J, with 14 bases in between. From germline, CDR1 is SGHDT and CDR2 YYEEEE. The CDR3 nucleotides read TGTGCCAGCAGCTTCCGAGGGGGGGCGAATACGCAGTATTTT. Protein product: CASSFRGGANTQYF.